A single sample is the source of the 27 T cell receptor beta chains below, sequenced in a study of blood T cells in healthy people across ages. A sample-barcoded 5' primer and a J-beta primer mix were used in a second PCR of roughly 7 to 12 cycles. Via MiXCR, TCRdb re-called the 5' RACE reads, giving one row per CDR3 protein. The data hold about 1 million distinct CDR3 sequences, with around 43% observed a single time. Sequences were obtained from blood. These receptors all come from a woman between 55 and 75 years old in good health.

The chain has TRBV27 and TRBJ1-4; no reliable D call. Germline V CDR1 and CDR2: MNHEY, SMNVEV (reference sequence). The CDR3 consists of 13 residues. V was pared by 6 bases and J by 8 bases, with 13 bases between. Written as DNA, the CDR3 is TGTGCCAGCAGCCCGGTAGATGGGGAAAAACTGTTTTTT. The encoded protein is CASSPVDGEKLFF.

This clonotype was detected a few times. The chain joins TRBV11-2 to TRBJ2-4, with D perhaps matching TRBD2 (6 bases). In germline, CDR1 is SGHAT, CDR2 FQNNGV. V was trimmed by 5 bases and J by 3 bases, leaving 11 bases between them. There are 14 residues in the CDR3. CDR3 bases: TGTGCCAGCAGCCACACTAGCCTCAAAAACATTCAGTACTTC. Encoded protein: CASSHTSLKNIQYF.

The chain joins TRBV6-5 to TRBJ2-7; 9 bases align to TRBD2. Germline trimming cut 0 bases from V and 7 bases from J; bases unmatched to any gene: 10. This CDR3 has 16 amino acids. CDR1 and CDR2 (germline): MNHEY, SVGAGI. CDR3 sequence reads: CASSYSRLAGRYEQYF. The CDR3 region has the DNA TGTGCCAGCAGTTACTCACGGCTAGCGGGAAGGTATGAGCAGTACTTC.

V and J are TRBV20-1 and TRBJ2-1; TRBD2 is a possible D gene (7 bases). Germline CDR1 is DFQATT and CDR2 is SNEGSKA (reference sequence). The V and J ends lost 3 bases and 5 bases respectively, with 20 bases between them. The CDR3 sequence is 16 residues long. CDR3 sequence (DNA): TGCAGTGCTAGCGCACTCGCGGGGAGGGGGGACAATGAGCAGTTCTTC. Translating it yields CSASALAGRGDNEQFF.

The chain employs TRBV19 and TRBJ2-1; D not certain. The CDR3 extends over 12 amino acids. Germline V gene lookup returns CDR1 LNHDA and CDR2 SQIVND (reference sequence). V lost 4 bases and J lost 9, with 10 bases in between. CDR3 in amino acids: CASSRVSREQFF. In DNA form, the CDR3 reads TGTGCCAGTAGTAGAGTCTCCCGTGAGCAGTTCTTC.

This rearrangement joins TRBV6-1 to TRBJ1-2; 7 nucleotides agree with TRBD1. This CDR3 region has 17 residues. V trimming: 4 bases; J trimming: 5 bases; junction bases outside the gene matches: 16. Germline CDR1 reads MNHNS; CDR2 reads SASEGT. CDR3 bases: TGTGCCAGCAGTGGGAGTCTCCCGGGACAGCAATCGTATGGCTACACCTTC. Its translation: CASSGSLPGQQSYGYTF.

On this clonotype itself: A much larger clonotype is one base distant, so this may be a read error. The chain couples TRBV5-1 to TRBJ2-1; 7 bases map to TRBD1. V shed 4 bases and J 2 bases; nucleotides not matched to a gene: 6. The germline gives CDR1 SGHRS, CDR2 YFSETQ. The CDR3 loop spans 15 amino acids. CDR3 DNA sequence: TGCGCCAGCAGCCAACAGGGGCTCGCCTACAATGAGCAGTTCTTC. Translation gives CASSQQGLAYNEQFF.

The chain links TRBV9 to TRBJ1-2; no reliable D call. The germline CDR1 and CDR2 sequences are SGDLS and YYNGEE. The germline V and J ends were trimmed by 3 bases and 7 bases, with 7 bases remaining between them. The CDR3 is 11 residues long. CDR3 in amino acids: CASSARGGYTF. The CDR3 DNA reads as TGTGCCAGCAGCGCCCGTGGTGGCTACACCTTC.

The V gene is TRBV7-3, the J gene TRBJ2-3, with 8 positions matching TRBD2. This CDR3 is 16 amino acids long. The V gene's germline CDR1 is SGHTA and CDR2 FQGTGA. J lost 8 bases, V lost 3 bases, and 13 bases had no gene match. CDR3 DNA: TGTGCCAGCAGCTTTATGGTAGCGGGACCTACGACTACGCAGTATTTT. Translation: CASSFMVAGPTTTQYF.

This clonotype was seen a handful of times. This chain connects TRBV9 to TRBJ2-2; D ambiguous. Trimming removed 2 bases at V and 4 bases at J, with 3 bases between. The CDR3 is made up of 12 amino acids. Germline V gives CDR1 SGDLS, CDR2 YYNGEE. In DNA form, the CDR3 reads TGTGCCAGCAGCGTGGGCACCGGGGAGCTGTTTTTT. Its protein product is CASSVGTGELFF.

J is TRBJ2-5 and V is TRBV27; 9 nucleotides agree with TRBD1. The J call could be wrong; TRBJ2-4 is a better fit for the DNA end. The CDR3 totals 16 residues. Germline values: CDR1 MNHEY, CDR2 SMNVEV (reference sequence). CDR3 amino acids: CASSPTGGASKNIQYF. The CDR3 DNA reads TGTGCCAGCAGTCCAACAGGGGGCGCGTCCAAAAACATTCAGTACTTC.

This clonotype was detected a few times. This chain connects TRBV4-2 to TRBJ2-7, with D maybe TRBD2 (6 bases). There are 13 residues in the CDR3. Trimming shortened V by 3 bases and J by 3 bases, and 9 bases separated the two germline ends. Germline V lookup: CDR1 LGHNA, CDR2 YNFKEQ. CDR3 region: CASSQRDLYEQYF. The CDR3 nucleotides read TGTGCCAGCAGCCAGCGGGACCTCTACGAGCAGTACTTC.

This clonotype was seen ten or more times. The chain recombines TRBV10-3 with TRBJ2-3; D remains ambiguous. Between the trimmed V and J ends, which lost 0 bases and 1 base, there was a span of 8 bases. This CDR3 region has 15 residues. Germline V gene sequence: CDR1 ENHRY, CDR2 SYGVKD. DNA of the CDR3: TGTGCCATCAGTGAGTCGCATATGGGCACAGATACGCAGTATTTT. Residues: CAISESHMGTDTQYF.

This sequence joins TRBV11-2 and TRBJ2-7, with D hard to call. The CDR3 extends over 14 amino acids. V lost 4 bases, J lost 2 bases, and 12 bases lay in between. The germline V gene encodes CDR1 SGHAT and CDR2 FQNNGV. CDR3 region: CASSSGASTYEQYF. The CDR3 DNA reads as TGTGCCAGCAGCTCCGGTGCCAGTACCTACGAGCAGTACTTC. Full variable domain (remainder filled in from reference TRBV11-2 and TRBJ2-7): EAGVAQSPRYKIIEKRQSVAFWCNPISGHATLYWYQQILGQGPKLLIQFQNNGVVDDSQLPKDRFSAERLKGVDSTLKIQPAKLEDSAVYLCASSSGASTYEQYFGPGTRLTVT.

The rearrangement links TRBV27 to TRBJ2-7; perhaps TRBD1 as D (6 bases). The CDR3 covers 14 residues. Germline V gives CDR1 MNHEY, CDR2 SMNVEV (reference sequence). Trimming cost V 8 bases and J 3 bases, with 17 bases left between them. In DNA, the CDR3 is TGTGCCAGCGGCCCTCGGACAGCTAACTACGAGCAGTACTTC. Translation gives CASGPRTANYEQYF.

The V gene is TRBV7-9, the J gene TRBJ1-4; 10 nucleotides align to TRBD1. The CDR3 is 15 residues long. The junction had 6 bases not matched to a gene; V was cut back by 4 bases and J by 7 bases. Germline CDR1 SEHNR, CDR2 FQNEAQ (reference sequence). The DNA for the CDR3 is TGTGCCAGCAGCTCCAAGGACAGGGGGGGTGAAAAACTGTTTTTT. Amino acids: CASSSKDRGGEKLFF.

This clonotype showed up just once. This chain connects TRBV7-9 to TRBJ1-2, with D perhaps TRBD1 (6 bases). V lost 5 bases, J lost 11 bases, and 12 bases lay in between. The CDR3 extends over 11 amino acids. Germline V CDR1 and CDR2: SEHNR, FQNEAQ (reference sequence). The CDR3 bases are TGTGCCAGCAGCAGCAACAGGGAGTACACCTTC. Amino acids: CASSSNREYTF.

This clonotype was seen a single time. The chain has TRBV6-2 or TRBV6-3 and TRBJ2-3, with 7 bases lining up with TRBD2. The CDR3 sequence is 18 residues long. J gave up 3 bases and V 4 bases, and 16 bases lay outside the gene matches. The germline V gene encodes CDR1 MNHEY and CDR2 SVGEGT. In DNA form, the CDR3 reads TGTGCCAGCAGTTCCCAACGGGCGGGAGTTGTCTTAACAGATACGCAGTATTTT. It encodes CASSSQRAGVVLTDTQYF.

This clonotype was seen only a few times. The chain combines TRBV11-2 with TRBJ1-2; D is undetermined. V was pared by 4 bases and J by 6 bases, with 21 bases between. The CDR3 covers 16 residues. Germline-derived CDR1 and CDR2 are SGHAT and FQNNGV. DNA of the CDR3: TGTGCCAGCAGCTCCCTCCCGCCGGGCCCTTCGGATGGCTACACCTTC. It specifies CASSSLPPGPSDGYTF.

This clonotype was detected only a few times. The chain employs TRBV2 and TRBJ2-7, with 9 bases lining up with TRBD2. Germline CDR1 and CDR2: SNHLY and FYNNEI. Trimming cost V 8 bases and J 2 bases; bases outside gene matches: 22. This CDR3 has 19 residues. The CDR3 region has the DNA TGTGCCAGCCTCGGGTACGGGGGCGGGAGGGCCTTTAATACCTACGAGCAGTACTTC. It translates to CASLGYGGGRAFNTYEQYF.

This clonotype was picked up a small number of times. CDR3: CASSVGLAVGNEQFF. The CDR3 DNA is TGTGCCAGCAGCGTAGGACTAGCGGTGGGGAATGAGCAGTTCTTC. J is TRBJ2-1 and V is TRBV9; 9 bases match TRBD2. The ends lost 0 bases at V and 7 bases at J; junction bases unmatched: 5. The CDR3 is 15 amino acids. Germline loops: CDR1 SGDLS, CDR2 YYNGEE. The complete variable domain, with remaining parts taken from reference TRBV9 and TRBJ2-1, reads DSGVTQTPKHLITATGQRVTLRCSPRSGDLSVYWYQQSLDQGLQFLIQYYNGEERAKGNILERFSAQQFPDLHSELNLSSLELGDSALYFCASSVGLAVGNEQFFGPGTRLTVL.

The gene calls are TRBV28 and TRBJ1-1; TRBD1 is a possible D gene (6 bases). Trimming cost V 2 bases and J 0 bases, with 13 bases left between them. The CDR3 extends over 16 amino acids. The V gene's germline CDR1 is MDHEN and CDR2 SYDVKM. For the CDR3, the DNA is TGTGCCAGCAGTTTACTGTCGGGGGCGATGAACACTGAAGCTTTCTTT. This codes for CASSLLSGAMNTEAFF.

The rearrangement links TRBV28 to TRBJ2-3, with 9 nucleotides matching TRBD1. This CDR3 comprises 16 residues. The germline gives CDR1 MDHEN, CDR2 SYDVKM. With 5 bases clipped from V and 2 bases from J, the junction kept 8 bases outside the gene matches. CDR3 loop: CASSSSGTGNTDTQYF. The CDR3 coding sequence is TGTGCCAGCAGTAGTTCCGGGACAGGGAACACAGATACGCAGTATTTT.

The chain couples TRBV11-1 to TRBJ2-1; D is ambiguous. Trimming stripped 2 bases from V and 8 bases from J, with 22 bases between. The germline gives CDR1 SGHAT, CDR2 FQDESV (reference sequence). This CDR3 region has 17 residues. The CDR3 DNA reads as TGTGCCAGCAGCTTACGGGTGCCCGAGATACTCCTTCATGAGCAGTTCTTC. It is translated as CASSLRVPEILLHEQFF.

The genes are TRBV11-2 and TRBJ2-2, with D possibly called TRBD1 or TRBD2 (6 bases each). The CDR3 sequence is 16 residues long. V was trimmed by 5 bases and J by 5 bases, leaving 18 bases between them. Germline V gene lookup returns CDR1 SGHAT and CDR2 FQNNGV. CDR3 coding DNA: TGTGCCAGCAGCCGCTTACAGGGAGGTGGGACCGGGGAGCTGTTTTTT. Translation: CASSRLQGGGTGELFF.

The CDR3 region has the DNA TGCGCCAGCAGCTTGTCAGGGGGCCTGTACGAGCAGTACTTC. Amino acids: CASSLSGGLYEQYF. The chain joins TRBV5-1 to TRBJ2-7; 8 nucleotides agree with TRBD1. Germline-derived CDR1 and CDR2 are SGHRS and YFSETQ. The CDR3 spans 14 residues. J was trimmed by 4 bases and V by 1 base; bases with no gene match: 4.

This clonotype was seen a few times. J is TRBJ2-1 and V is TRBV7-9, with D maybe TRBD2 (5 bases). This CDR3 spans 15 amino acids. Germline lookup yields CDR1 SEHNR and CDR2 FQNEAQ (reference sequence). Trimming stripped 4 bases from V and 10 bases from J, with 20 bases between. The CDR3 spells CASSYDADGLSEQFF. CDR3 nucleotide sequence: TGTGCCAGCAGCTACGATGCGGACGGACTCTCGGAGCAGTTCTTC.